Below, one TCR beta chain is given with its context. Antigen unknown. TCRdb's copy holds only in-frame clones and misses some; the assay was immunoSEQ multiplex PCR. Among tens of thousands of clones listed, roughly 90% were seen once. Unmatched junction bases numbered 8, after V lost 4 bases and J lost 5 bases. Germline loops: CDR1 SQVTM, CDR2 ANQGSEA. This CDR3 is built from 13 residues. This specimen belongs to a study of lymphopenia after photon versus proton radiotherapy. Regarding the study as a whole: After the lymphocyte nadir, photon-treated repertoires showed oligoclonal expansion, especially of CD8+ Temra cells. Post-nadir TCR diversity decline inversely tracked overall survival among those who died.

This specimen was peripheral blood, taken from a patient treated with photon-based radiotherapy. The clonotype originates from a woman aged 40 to 50 with cholangiocarcinoma. J is TRBJ2-7 and V is TRBV29-1; 7 nucleotides line up with TRBD2. The CDR3 here is CSVVGGREHEQYF. The CDR3 DNA sequence: TGCAGCGTTGTAGGCGGGAGAGAACACGAGCAGTACTTC.